Each of the 9 T cell receptor beta chains below was sequenced from the same sample in a study of CD8 T cells in ankylosing spondylitis. TCRdb used MiXCR to reprocess the 5' RACE reads, holding one entry per CDR3 protein. The sample comprises fewer than 200,000 distinct CDR3 sequences, around a sixth of which are singletons, and approximately 4.3% rests with the top ten. The specimen sequenced was blood, either unsorted or a sorted T cell fraction (not recorded which). Every receptor here comes from a male donor under 35 with ankylosing spondylitis or in good health (not recorded which).

The rearrangement uses TRBV12-3 or TRBV12-4 and TRBJ1-1; a possible D gene is TRBD1 (6 bases). The CDR3 loop spans 13 amino acids. V gave up 6 bases and J gave up 9 bases, with 17 bases separating them. The DNA of the CDR3 is TGTGCCAGCAGCTACCGGGACACTCTCAAAGCTTTCTTT. Translation: CASSYRDTLKAFF.

In this sample, this clonotype turned up many times. The chain uses TRBV20-1 and TRBJ2-4, with 7 bases fitting TRBD2. Germline CDR1 DFQATT, CDR2 SNEGSKA (reference sequence). Trimming took 3 bases from V and 4 from J; bases not matched to a gene: 3. This CDR3 has 13 residues. Here the CDR3 reads CSARASGKNIQYF. Here the CDR3 DNA reads TGCAGTGCTAGGGCTAGCGGAAAAAACATTCAGTACTTC.

In this sample, this clonotype turned up many times. The CDR3 reads CSVDVLFYGYTF. CDR3 nucleotide sequence: TGCAGCGTTGACGTGTTATTCTATGGCTACACCTTC. The V and J genes are TRBV29-1 and TRBJ1-2; no reliable D call. V lost 3 bases to trimming and J lost 4 bases, with 9 bases between them. CDR1 is SQVTM and CDR2 is ANQGSEA in the germline V gene. CDR3 length equals 12 residues.

This clonotype has a handful of counts. The genes are TRBV30 and TRBJ2-1; D is possibly TRBD1 (5 bases). The V end lost 3 bases, the J end lost 5 bases, and 14 bases lay between the germline ends. Germline CDR1 and CDR2: GTSNPN and SVGIG (reference sequence). The CDR3 is 14 amino acids. This chain's CDR3 is CAWSSGQGNNEQFF. The CDR3 bases are TGTGCCTGGAGCTCTGGGCAGGGAAACAATGAGCAGTTCTTC.

This clonotype was detected ten times or more. The J gene is TRBJ2-2, the V gene TRBV4-2; D remains ambiguous. Germline CDR1 reads LGHNA; CDR2 reads YNFKEQ. Trimming removed 4 bases at V and 8 bases at J, with 11 bases between. This CDR3 has 13 residues. The DNA for the CDR3 is TGTGCCAGCAGCCTGTTCTTGGGTGGGGAGCTGTTTTTT. It is translated as CASSLFLGGELFF.

This clonotype was detected many times. CDR3 protein: CATSRDTGGYGYTF. The CDR3, as DNA: TGTGCCACCAGCAGAGATACAGGGGGCTATGGCTACACCTTC. The chain has TRBV15 and TRBJ1-2, with 8 nucleotides matching TRBD1. Germline-derived CDR1 and CDR2 are LNHNV and YYDKDF (reference sequence). The CDR3 loop spans 14 amino acids. Unmatched junction bases numbered 1, after V lost 0 bases and J lost 4 bases.

This clonotype showed up many times. The rearrangement links TRBV5-1 to TRBJ2-3; TRBD2 matches 10 bases. J lost 0 bases, V lost 7 bases, and 2 bases had no gene match. The CDR3 loop spans 14 amino acids. The germline V gene has CDR1 SGHRS and CDR2 YFSETQ. In DNA, the CDR3 is TGCGCCAGCTCTAGCGGGGGAAGCACAGATACGCAGTATTTT. It is translated as CASSSGGSTDTQYF.

There are many counts of this clonotype. CDR3 amino acids: CASSPGGGSYNSPLHF. CDR3 nucleotides: TGTGCCAGCAGTCCAGGGGGAGGCTCCTATAATTCACCCCTCCACTTT. The V gene is TRBV6-5, the J gene TRBJ1-6, with 7 bases aligning to TRBD1. The CDR3 runs 16 residues. Trimming took 5 bases from V and 0 from J; bases not matched to a gene: 4. Germline lookup yields CDR1 MNHEY and CDR2 SVGAGI.

This clonotype was detected many times. The gene calls are TRBV7-8 and TRBJ2-1; 8 nucleotides align to TRBD2. Germline V gene sequence: CDR1 SGHVS, CDR2 FQNEAQ. The V segment lost 5 bases and the J segment 9 bases; nucleotides outside the gene matches: 6. The CDR3 runs to 13 residues. The CDR3 nucleotides read TGTGCCAGCAGCGCAGGACTAGCTGTTGAGCAGTTCTTC. This sequence encodes CASSAGLAVEQFF.